One and the same sample provided the 4 T cell receptor beta chains below, sequenced in a study of radiation and T cells in renal cell carcinoma. Profiling relied on immunoSEQ multiplex PCR, and the TCRdb table lists in-frame clones only, not all of them. Among around 21,000 clones, roughly half were seen once, and the ten largest hold under 20%. Specified treatment: 15 Gy SBRT to primary tumor, nephrectomy 4 weeks later. The sample in question was tumor tissue, obtained from a patient whose treatment included radiotherapy and nephrectomy. These receptors all stem from a woman between 45 and 65 years old with renal cell carcinoma.

The chain has TRBV7-9 and TRBJ1-3; D ambiguous. Trimming removed 3 bases from V and 0 bases from J, with 9 bases in between. The germline V gene has CDR1 SEHNR and CDR2 FQNEAQ (reference sequence). The length of the CDR3 is 15 residues. DNA for the CDR3: TGTGCCAGCAGCTTTGGCGAAAACTCTGGAAACACCATATATTTT. Translation: CASSFGENSGNTIYF.

The V call is TRBV7-8, the J call TRBJ2-5; 9 bases are shared with TRBD1. CDR1 is SGHVS, CDR2 FQNEAQ, per germline. The V segment lost 1 base and the J segment 0 bases; nucleotides outside the gene matches: 6. This CDR3 has 17 amino acids. Written as DNA, the CDR3 is TGTGCCAGCAGCTTAGGGTGGACAGGGGAAGACCAAGAGACCCAGTACTTC. Amino acid sequence: CASSLGWTGEDQETQYF.

This clone occurred many times. The V and J genes are TRBV5-1 and TRBJ2-2; tentatively, D is TRBD1 (6 bases). This CDR3 is 18 amino acids long. Germline V gene data show CDR1 as SGHRS and CDR2 as YFSETQ. V shed 0 bases and J shed 2 bases, with 17 bases lying between them. The CDR3 protein is CASSLGHRDTLNTGELFF. CDR3 coding DNA: TGCGCCAGCAGCTTGGGTCACCGGGACACCCTAAACACCGGGGAGCTGTTTTTT.

The chain joins TRBV30 to TRBJ1-5; D is ambiguous. The CDR3 loop spans 9 amino acids. Germline V CDR1 and CDR2: GTSNPN, SVGIG (reference sequence). This chain's CDR3 is CVRGQPQHF. CDR3 bases: TGTGTGCGTGGTCAGCCCCAGCATTTT.